Presented here are 3 T cell receptor beta chains from one specimen sequenced in a study of T cells in Graves' hyperthyroidism and ophthalmopathy. From RNA transcripts, TCR beta CDR3 regions were amplified. HTBI primers were employed in a first-round RT-PCR of the TCR CDR3. From the multiplex PCR reads, TCRdb called clonotypes with MiXCR, one entry per CDR3 protein. The repertoire holds roughly 570,000 distinct CDR3 sequences, 46% seen once, with about 8% in the top ten. The sequenced material came from peripheral blood or thyroid tissue (not recorded which). Receptor source: a woman between 18 and 29 years old with Graves' hyperthyroidism.

To note about this clonotype: At one end the junction does not follow the germline gene, possibly because of a read error. The gene calls are TRBV2 and TRBJ2-2, with 7 bases matching TRBD2. Germline V gene data show CDR1 as SNHLY and CDR2 as FYNNEI. This CDR3 spans 14 amino acids. Here the CDR3 reads CAGSEGLYTGELFF. Here the CDR3 DNA reads TGTGCCGGCAGTGAGGGACTATACACCGGGGAGCTGTTTTTT.

This clonotype was seen repeatedly, ten times or more. The chain uses TRBV4-2 and TRBJ2-2, with 8 bases matching TRBD2. The CDR3 spans 17 residues. Per the germline V gene, CDR1 is LGHNA and CDR2 is YNFKEQ. The J segment lost 6 bases and the V segment lost 3 bases, leaving 12 bases of the junction unmatched. The CDR3 nucleotides read TGTGCCAGCAGCCAGCCCAAGGGGACTAGAGGTTCCGGGGAGCTGTTTTTT. This codes for CASSQPKGTRGSGELFF.

The chain links TRBV12-3 or TRBV12-4 to TRBJ1-2; D is possibly TRBD1 (5 bases). CDR3 length: 12 amino acids. V dropped 6 bases and J dropped 12 bases, with 17 bases sitting between them. CDR3 nucleotides: TGTGCCAGCAGCCCCCGGGGGTCTGGAAACACCTTC. It yields the protein CASSPRGSGNTF.